This TCR beta chain was identified in a study of type 1 regulatory T cells. For the study at large: T-allo10 is an in vitro-generated, Tr1-enriched CD4 T cell product specific for alloantigen.

A note on this clonotype: Its antigen is not identified.

TCRdb processed the reads anew with MiXCR; each CDR3 protein has one entry. Counted here are 60,000 to 80,000 distinct CDR3 sequences, approximately 64% occurring once; the ten biggest clones make up 7.6%. CDR1 is LGHDT, CDR2 YNNKEL, per germline (reference sequence). CDR3 length: 14 amino acids. V shed 5 bases and J shed 5 bases, with 15 bases lying between them. The graft donor-derived T-allo10 cells reportedly recognize host alloantigens, are anergic, and suppress alloantigen-specifically. This chain uses TRBV3-1 with TRBJ2-5, with D perhaps TRBD2 (5 bases). This receptor was identified in a human donor in good health. Sample: cultured T cells, either the whole culture or a sorted T cell fraction (not recorded which). Subset of the sample: Tr1-enriched cell product generated in vitro against host alloantigens. The CDR3 is CASSVMASRETQYF. The CDR3 DNA follows: TGTGCCAGCAGCGTAATGGCTAGCAGGGAGACCCAGTACTTC.